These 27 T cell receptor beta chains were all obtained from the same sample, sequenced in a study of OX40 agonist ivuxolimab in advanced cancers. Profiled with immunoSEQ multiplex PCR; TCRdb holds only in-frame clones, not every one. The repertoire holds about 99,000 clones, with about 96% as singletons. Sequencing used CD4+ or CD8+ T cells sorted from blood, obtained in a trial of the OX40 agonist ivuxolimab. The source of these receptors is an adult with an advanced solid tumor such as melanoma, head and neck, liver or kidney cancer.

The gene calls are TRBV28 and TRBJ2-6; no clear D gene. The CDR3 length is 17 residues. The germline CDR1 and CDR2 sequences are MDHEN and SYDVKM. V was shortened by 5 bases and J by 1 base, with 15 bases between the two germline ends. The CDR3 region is CASSPFRIRSGANVLTF. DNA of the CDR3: TGTGCCAGCAGTCCCTTTCGTATTCGTTCTGGGGCCAACGTCCTGACTTTC.

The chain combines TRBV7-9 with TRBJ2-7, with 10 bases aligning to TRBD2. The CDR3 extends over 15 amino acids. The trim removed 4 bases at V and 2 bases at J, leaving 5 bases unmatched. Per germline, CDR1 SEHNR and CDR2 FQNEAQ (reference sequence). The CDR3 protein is CASSSPSGRAYEQYF. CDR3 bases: TGTGCCAGCAGCTCCCCAAGCGGGAGGGCCTACGAGCAGTACTTC.

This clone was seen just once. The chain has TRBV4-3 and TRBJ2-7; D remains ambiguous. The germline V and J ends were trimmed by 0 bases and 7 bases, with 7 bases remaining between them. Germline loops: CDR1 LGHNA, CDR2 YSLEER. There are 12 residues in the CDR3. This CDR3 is CASSQDEKEQYF. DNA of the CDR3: TGCGCCAGCAGCCAAGATGAGAAGGAGCAGTACTTC.

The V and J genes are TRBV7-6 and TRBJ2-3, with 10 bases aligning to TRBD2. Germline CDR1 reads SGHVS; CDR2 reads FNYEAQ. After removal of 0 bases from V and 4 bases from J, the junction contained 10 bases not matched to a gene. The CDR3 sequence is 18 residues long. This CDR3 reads CASSLAPPRLAGPDTQYF. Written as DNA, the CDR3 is TGTGCCAGCAGCTTAGCCCCCCCCCGACTAGCGGGTCCAGATACGCAGTATTTT. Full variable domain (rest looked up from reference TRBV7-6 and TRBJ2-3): GAGVSQSPRYKVTKRGQDVALRCDPISGHVSLYWYRQALGQGPEFLTYFNYEAQQDKSGLPNDRFSAERPEGSISTLTIQRTEQRDSAMYRCASSLAPPRLAGPDTQYFGPGTRLTVL.

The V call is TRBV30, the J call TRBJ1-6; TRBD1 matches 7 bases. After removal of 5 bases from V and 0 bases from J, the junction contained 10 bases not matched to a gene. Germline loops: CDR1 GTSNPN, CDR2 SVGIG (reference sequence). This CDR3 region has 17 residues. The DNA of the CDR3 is TGTGCCTGGGCGGAGGGGGCCATAAGCTCCTATAATTCACCCCTCCACTTT. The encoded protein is CAWAEGAISSYNSPLHF.

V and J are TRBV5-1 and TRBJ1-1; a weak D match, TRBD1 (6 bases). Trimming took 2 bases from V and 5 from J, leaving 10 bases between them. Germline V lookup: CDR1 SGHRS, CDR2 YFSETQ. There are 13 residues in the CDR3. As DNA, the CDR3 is TGCGCCAGCAGCTTCGAGGGGGGGACTGAAGCTTTCTTT. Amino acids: CASSFEGGTEAFF.

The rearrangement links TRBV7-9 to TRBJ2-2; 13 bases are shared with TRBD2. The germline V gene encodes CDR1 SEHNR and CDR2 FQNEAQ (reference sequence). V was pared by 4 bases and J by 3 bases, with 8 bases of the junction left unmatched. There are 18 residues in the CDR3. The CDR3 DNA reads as TGTGCCAGCAGCTCGACTAGCGGGGGGCCCTACTACACCGGGGAGCTGTTTTTT. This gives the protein CASSSTSGGPYYTGELFF.

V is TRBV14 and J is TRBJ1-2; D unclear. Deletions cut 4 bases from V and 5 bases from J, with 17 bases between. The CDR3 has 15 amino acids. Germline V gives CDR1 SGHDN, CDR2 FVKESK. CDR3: CASSPTQGQAYGYTF. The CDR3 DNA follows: TGTGCCAGCAGCCCAACCCAAGGGCAGGCTTATGGCTACACCTTC.

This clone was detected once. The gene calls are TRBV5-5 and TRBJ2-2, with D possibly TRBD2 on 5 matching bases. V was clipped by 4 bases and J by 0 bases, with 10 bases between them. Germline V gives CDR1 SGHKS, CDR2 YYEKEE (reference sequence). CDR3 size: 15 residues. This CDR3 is CASSPPGANTGELFF. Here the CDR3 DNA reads TGTGCCAGCAGCCCCCCCGGGGCGAACACCGGGGAGCTGTTTTTT.

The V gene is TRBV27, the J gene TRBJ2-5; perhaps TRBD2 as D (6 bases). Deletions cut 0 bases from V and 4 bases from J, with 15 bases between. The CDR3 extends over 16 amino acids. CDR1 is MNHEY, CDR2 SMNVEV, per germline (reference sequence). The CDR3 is CASSLSSGGILETQYF. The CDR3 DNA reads TGTGCCAGCAGTTTATCTTCTGGGGGGATTTTAGAGACCCAGTACTTC.

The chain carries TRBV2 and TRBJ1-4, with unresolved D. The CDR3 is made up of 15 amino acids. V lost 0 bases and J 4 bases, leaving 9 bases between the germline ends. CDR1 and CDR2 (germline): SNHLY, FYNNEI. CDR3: CASSEAWRSNEKLFF. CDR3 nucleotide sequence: TGTGCCAGCAGTGAAGCGTGGCGGAGTAATGAAAAACTGTTTTTT.

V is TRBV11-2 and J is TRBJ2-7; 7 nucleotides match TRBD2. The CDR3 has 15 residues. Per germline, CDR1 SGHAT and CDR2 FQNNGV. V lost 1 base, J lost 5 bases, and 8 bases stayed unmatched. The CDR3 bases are TGTGCCAGCAGCTTAGGGGGGGGTTTTTCCAACGAGCAGTACTTC. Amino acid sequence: CASSLGGGFSNEQYF.

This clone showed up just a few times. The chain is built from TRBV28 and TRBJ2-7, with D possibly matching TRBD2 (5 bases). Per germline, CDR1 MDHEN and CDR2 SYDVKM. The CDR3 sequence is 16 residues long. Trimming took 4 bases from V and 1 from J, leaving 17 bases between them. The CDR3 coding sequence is TGTGCCAGCAGTTCCCATGATCGGGGTCCTTCCTACGAGCAGTACTTC. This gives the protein CASSSHDRGPSYEQYF.

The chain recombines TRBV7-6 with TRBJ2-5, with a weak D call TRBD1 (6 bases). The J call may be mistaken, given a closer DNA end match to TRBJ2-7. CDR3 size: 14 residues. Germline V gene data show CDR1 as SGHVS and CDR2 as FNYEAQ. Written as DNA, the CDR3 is TGTGCCAGCAGCTCTGGTGACAGGACCTACGAGCAGTACTTC. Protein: CASSSGDRTYEQYF.

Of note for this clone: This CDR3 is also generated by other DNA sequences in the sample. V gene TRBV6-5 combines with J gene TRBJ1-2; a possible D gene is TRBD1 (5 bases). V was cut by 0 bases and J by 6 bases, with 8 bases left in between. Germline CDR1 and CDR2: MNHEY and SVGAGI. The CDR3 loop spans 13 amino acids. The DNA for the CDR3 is TGTGCCAGCAGTTACTCGGGGGGGGATGGCTACACCTTC. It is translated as CASSYSGGDGYTF.

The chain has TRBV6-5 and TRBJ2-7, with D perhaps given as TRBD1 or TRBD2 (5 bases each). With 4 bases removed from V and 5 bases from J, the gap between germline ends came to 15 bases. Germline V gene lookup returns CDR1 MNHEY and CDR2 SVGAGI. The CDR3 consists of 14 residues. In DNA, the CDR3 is TGTGCCAGCAGTTTCACCAGGGAGATCGACGAGCAGTACTTC. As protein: CASSFTREIDEQYF.

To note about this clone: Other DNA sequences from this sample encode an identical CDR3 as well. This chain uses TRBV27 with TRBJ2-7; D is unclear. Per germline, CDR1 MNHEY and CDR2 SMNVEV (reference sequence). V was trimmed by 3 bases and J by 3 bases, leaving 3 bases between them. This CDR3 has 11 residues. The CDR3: CASSLGYEQYF. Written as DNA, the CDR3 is TGTGCCAGCAGTTTGGGCTACGAGCAGTACTTC.

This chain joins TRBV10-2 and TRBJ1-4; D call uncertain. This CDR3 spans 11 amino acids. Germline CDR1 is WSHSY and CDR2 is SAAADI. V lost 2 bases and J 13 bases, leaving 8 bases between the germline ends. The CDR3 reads CASSEGSSLFF. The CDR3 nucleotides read TGCGCCAGCAGTGAGGGGTCCTCACTGTTTTTT.

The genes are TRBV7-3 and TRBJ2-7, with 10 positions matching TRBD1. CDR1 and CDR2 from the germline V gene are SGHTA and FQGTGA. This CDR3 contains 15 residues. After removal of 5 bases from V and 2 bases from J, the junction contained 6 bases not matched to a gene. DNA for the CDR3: TGTGCCAGCAGCCCGAACGGACAGGGGGCCTACGAGCAGTACTTC. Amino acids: CASSPNGQGAYEQYF.

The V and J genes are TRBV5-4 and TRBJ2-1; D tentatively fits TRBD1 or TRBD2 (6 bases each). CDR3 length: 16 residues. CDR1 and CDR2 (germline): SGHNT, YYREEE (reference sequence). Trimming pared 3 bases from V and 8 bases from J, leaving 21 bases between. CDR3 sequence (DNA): TGTGCCAGCAGCTGGGGGGCCCTCACTCAAGGGGATGAGCAGTTCTTC. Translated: CASSWGALTQGDEQFF.

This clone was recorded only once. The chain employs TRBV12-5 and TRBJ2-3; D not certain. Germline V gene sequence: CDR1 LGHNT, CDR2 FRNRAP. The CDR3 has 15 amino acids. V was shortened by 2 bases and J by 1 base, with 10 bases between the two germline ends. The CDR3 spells CASGLLGGRTDTQYF. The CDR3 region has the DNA TGTGCTAGTGGTTTGTTGGGCGGCCGCACAGATACGCAGTATTTT.

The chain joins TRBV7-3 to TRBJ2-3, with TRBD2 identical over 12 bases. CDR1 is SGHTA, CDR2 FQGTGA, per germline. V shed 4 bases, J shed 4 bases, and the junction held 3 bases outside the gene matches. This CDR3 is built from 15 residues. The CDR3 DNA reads TGTGCCAGCAGCTCTAGCGGGGGGGTAGCAGATACGCAGTATTTT. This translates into CASSSSGGVADTQYF.

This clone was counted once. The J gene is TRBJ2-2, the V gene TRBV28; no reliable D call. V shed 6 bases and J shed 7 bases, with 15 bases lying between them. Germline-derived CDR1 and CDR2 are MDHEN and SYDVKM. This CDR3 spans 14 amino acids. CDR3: CASSLGLKGGELFF. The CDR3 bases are TGTGCCAGCAGCTTAGGGTTGAAGGGCGGGGAGCTGTTTTTT.

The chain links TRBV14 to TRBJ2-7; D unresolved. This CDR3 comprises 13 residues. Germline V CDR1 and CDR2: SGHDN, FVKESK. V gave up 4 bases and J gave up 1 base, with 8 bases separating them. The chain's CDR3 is CASSPPTSYEQYF. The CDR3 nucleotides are TGTGCCAGCAGCCCCCCTACTTCCTACGAGCAGTACTTC.

This CDR3 is CASSGTVGYEQYF. The DNA for the CDR3 is TGCGCCAGCTCCGGGACAGTTGGCTACGAGCAGTACTTC. The chain uses TRBV5-1 and TRBJ2-7; 7 nucleotides line up with TRBD1. The CDR3 is 13 residues long. CDR1 SGHRS and CDR2 YFSETQ come from the germline V gene. J was trimmed by 3 bases and V by 7 bases; bases with no gene match: 7.

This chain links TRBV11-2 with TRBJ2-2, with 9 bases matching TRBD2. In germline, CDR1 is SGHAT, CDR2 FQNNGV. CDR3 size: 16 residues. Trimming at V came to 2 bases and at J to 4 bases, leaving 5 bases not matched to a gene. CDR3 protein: CASSLLAGDLTGELFF. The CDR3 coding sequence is TGTGCCAGCAGCTTATTAGCGGGAGACCTCACCGGGGAGCTGTTTTTT.

CDR3 coding DNA: TGTGCCAGCAGCTTGGTAGGCGTCAGGCAGGTCACCTACGAGCAGTACTTC. Amino acid sequence: CASSLVGVRQVTYEQYF. The chain links TRBV5-5 to TRBJ2-7; the D is unclear. Deletions cut 0 bases from V and 2 bases from J, with 18 bases between. The CDR3 is made up of 17 amino acids. CDR1 SGHKS and CDR2 YYEKEE come from the germline V gene (reference sequence).